This T cell receptor beta chain originates from a study of blood T cell repertoires in COVID-19. Study at large: Sample material is recorded as cDNA or gDNA derived from T cells, B-cell-depleted T cells, or PBMCs.

The ends were cut back, 4 bases at V and 5 bases at J, with 14 bases in the middle. This CDR3 spans 14 amino acids. Per germline, CDR1 SGHAT and CDR2 FQNNGV. Original processing notes: Reference gene primer amplification gave nucleated cell count estimates. The table came from immunoSEQ multiplex PCR; TCRdb's copy has only in-frame clones and leaves some out. V and J calls and clone size follow that table, whereas D and trimming were derived from the DNA. The data hold approximately 280,000 clones, with roughly 91% observed a single time. Residents of around 24 US areas, aged about 18 to 95 years, made up the participants. Symptom resolution, clearance, or two negative PCRs marked donors in Cohort 3 as recovered.

The TCR sequence derives from a woman in her sixties or seventies who had recovered from COVID-19. Sequenced material: PBMCs or T cells enriched from blood (not recorded which). The chain uses TRBV11-2 and TRBJ1-1; D not certain. The CDR3 spells CASSSALEGTEAFF. In DNA, the CDR3 is TGTGCCAGCAGCTCCGCCTTGGAGGGAACTGAAGCTTTCTTT.